One sample yielded the 2 T cell receptor beta chains listed below, sequenced in a study of blood T cell repertoires in COVID-19. Clones were sequenced by immunoSEQ multiplex PCR, and TCRdb holds only the in-frame ones, with some missing. The sample shows fewer than 150,000 clones, over 75% of them seen only once. Sequences were obtained from peripheral blood. Source of these receptors: a man between 50 and 59 years old with acute or convalescent COVID-19.

The genes are TRBV28 and TRBJ1-1; TRBD1 matches 10 bases. V lost 11 bases to trimming and J lost 6 bases; unmatched junction nucleotides: 6. The CDR3 has 12 residues. In germline, CDR1 is MDHEN, CDR2 SYDVKM. In DNA form, the CDR3 reads TGTGCCCACTGGGACAGGGGCTCTGAAGCTTTCTTT. Encoded protein: CAHWDRGSEAFF.

CDR3 coding DNA: TGTGCCAGCAGACGCCGGGACAGCCGATTCTATGGCTACACCTTC. Translating it yields CASRRRDSRFYGYTF. The rearrangement uses TRBV5-6 and TRBJ1-2; the match to TRBD1 covers 7 bases. Germline CDR1 and CDR2: SGHDT and YYEEEE. This CDR3 has 15 residues. The ends lost 5 bases at V and 4 bases at J; junction bases unmatched: 11.